This T cell receptor beta chain was captured by sequencing in a study of control samples from healthy donors and cancer patients. This CDR3 has 15 amino acids. Germline CDR1 reads SGHNT; CDR2 reads YYREEE (reference sequence). The germline V and J ends were trimmed by 2 bases and 1 base, with 7 bases remaining between them. Produced via immunoSEQ multiplex PCR; TCRdb's table is partial and in-frame only. The sample contains more than 110,000 clones, 75% to 90% of which appear only once. This clonotype was obtained from a woman aged 25 to 39 in good health. The specimen sequenced was blood. This chain connects TRBV5-4 to TRBJ2-6; D not certain. CDR3 bases: TGTGCCAGCAGCTTCGATTTATCTGGGGCCAACGTCCTGACTTTC. Its translation: CASSFDLSGANVLTF. The full variable domain, completed using reference TRBV5-4 and TRBJ2-6, is ETGVTQSPTHLIKTRGQQVTLRCSSQSGHNTVSWYQQALGQGPQFIFQYYREEENGRGNFPPRFSGLQFPNYSSELNVNALELDDSALYLCASSFDLSGANVLTFGAGSRLTVL.